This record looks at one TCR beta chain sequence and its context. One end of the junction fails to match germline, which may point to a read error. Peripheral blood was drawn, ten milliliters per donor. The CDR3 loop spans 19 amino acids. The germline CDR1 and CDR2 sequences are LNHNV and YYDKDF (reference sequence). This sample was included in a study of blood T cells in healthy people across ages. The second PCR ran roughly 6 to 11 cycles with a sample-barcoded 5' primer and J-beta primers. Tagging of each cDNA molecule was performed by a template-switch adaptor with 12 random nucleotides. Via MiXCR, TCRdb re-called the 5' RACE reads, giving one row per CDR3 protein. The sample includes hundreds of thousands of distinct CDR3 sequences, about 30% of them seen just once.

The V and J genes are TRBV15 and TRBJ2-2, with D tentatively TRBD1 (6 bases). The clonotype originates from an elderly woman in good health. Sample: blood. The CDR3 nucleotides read TGTGCCACCAGCAGACCACCCCTTGCCCAGGGGCGTAGCACCGGGGAGCGGTTTTTT. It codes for CATSRPPLAQGRSTGERFF.